This TCR beta chain was captured in a study of high-grade serous ovarian cancer treatment subgroups. Study context: On average, roughly 14,000 reads and under 9,000 unique TCR beta rearrangements were obtained per sample. Findings and caveats of the study: Clonal relatedness tracked neoantigen level, and by trend copy number and mutation load. The analyses considered CDR3 and ignored CDR1 and CDR2. Repertoire similarity ranged roughly 0.11 to 0.85 between tumors of one patient.

Only in-frame clones appear in the TCRdb table, and some are missing; sequencing was by immunoSEQ multiplex PCR. This table holds several thousand clones, around 65% found once. Tumor samples were obtained before definitive surgery or chemotherapy. This clone was seen more than once but under ten times. The antigen remains undetermined. CDR3 length: 12 amino acids. Trimming pared 4 bases from V and 6 bases from J, leaving 9 bases between. Germline CDR1 MNHEY, CDR2 SVGAGI. Sequenced input: tumor tissue. V usage is TRBV6-5 and J usage is TRBJ1-2, with D uncertain. The receptor was derived from a human donor with high-grade serous ovarian cancer. The CDR3 DNA is TGTGCCAGCAGTTCAAGGGTCCATGGCTACACCTTC. Encoded protein: CASSSRVHGYTF.